This T cell receptor (beta chain) was captured by sequencing in a study of T-cell reconstitution after alpha-beta-depleted transplantation in children. Study outcomes and limitations: For some patients, TCRbeta diversity was high at day 60 because of recipient T cells and thymic progenitors that survived. Alpha-beta T cells present about two months after transplant were reported to originate from several hundred expanded graft clones. T-cell counts and diversity at one year following transplant were attributed mainly to newly produced T cells.

The CDR3 loop spans 14 amino acids. Germline CDR1 is SGHDT and CDR2 is YYEEEE. For TCRbeta, the library was prepared with unique molecular identifiers. A single record per CDR3 protein comes from TCRdb applying MiXCR to the PCR reads. The sample lists approximately 500,000 distinct CDR3 sequences; roughly a tenth were seen once. Details on this clonotype: The antigen is unknown. The junction departs from the called germline gene at one end, perhaps through a read error.

This sequence originates from a child aged 2-15 years with inherited bone marrow failure, due to receive a stem cell transplant. The rearrangement links TRBV5-6 to TRBJ2-3, with D unresolved. This sample comprised PBMCs, obtained before TCRalphabeta/CD19-depleted stem cell transplant. The CDR3 DNA reads as TGTGCCAGCACCTTGGCAGCTAGCACAGATACGCAGTATTTT. Encoded protein: CASTLAASTDTQYF. The full variable domain, rest sourced from reference TRBV5-6 and TRBJ2-3, is DAGVTQSPTHLIKTRGQQVTLRCSPKSGHDTVSWYQQALGQGPQFIFQYYEEEERQRGNFPDRFSGHQFPNYSSELNVNALLLGDSALYLCASTLAASTDTQYFGPGTRLTVL.